This TCR beta chain was found in a study of T cells in Graves' hyperthyroidism and ophthalmopathy. Overall study results and limits: Most thyroid clonotypes expanded above 0.001 appeared in blood too.

This clonotype was seen ten or more times. Its antigen is currently unknown. Researchers took RNA transcripts and amplified the TCR beta CDR3 regions from them. The HTBI set primed first-round TCR CDR3 RT-PCR. TCRdb independently ran MiXCR on the multiplex PCR reads; one entry per CDR3 protein. This sample has some 250,000 distinct CDR3 sequences; more than 12% occur once, and the top ten carry about an eighth. The clonotype originates from a woman aged 40 to 49 with Graves' hyperthyroidism that later progressed to Graves' ophthalmopathy. The sample was blood.

The CDR3 loop is CASSSWGISGRRSNEQFF. CDR3 bases: TGTGCCAGCAGCTCTTGGGGGATTAGCGGGAGACGGTCCAATGAGCAGTTCTTC. The V and J genes are TRBV7-8 and TRBJ2-1; 9 nucleotides align to TRBD2. This CDR3 region has 18 residues. V shed 4 bases and J 6 bases; nucleotides not matched to a gene: 16. Per germline, CDR1 SGHVS and CDR2 FQNEAQ.